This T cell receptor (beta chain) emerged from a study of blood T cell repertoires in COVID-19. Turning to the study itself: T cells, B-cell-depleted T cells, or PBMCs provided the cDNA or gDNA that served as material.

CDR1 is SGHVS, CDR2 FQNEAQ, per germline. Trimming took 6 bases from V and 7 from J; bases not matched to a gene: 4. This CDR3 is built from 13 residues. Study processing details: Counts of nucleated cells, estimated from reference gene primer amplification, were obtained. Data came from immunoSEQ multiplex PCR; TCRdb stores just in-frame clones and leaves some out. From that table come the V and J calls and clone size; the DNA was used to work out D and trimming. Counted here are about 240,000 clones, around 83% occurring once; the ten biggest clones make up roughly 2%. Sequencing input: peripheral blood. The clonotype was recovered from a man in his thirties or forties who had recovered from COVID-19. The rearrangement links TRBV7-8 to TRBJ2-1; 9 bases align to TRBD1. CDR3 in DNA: TGTGCCAGCAGTTCGGACAGGGGTAATGAGCAGTTCTTC. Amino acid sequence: CASSSDRGNEQFF. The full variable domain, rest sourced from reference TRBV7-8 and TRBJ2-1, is GAGVSQSPRYKVAKRGQDVALRCDPISGHVSLFWYQQALGQGPEFLTYFQNEAQLDKSGLPSDRFFAERPEGSVSTLKIQRTQQEDSAVYLCASSSDRGNEQFFGPGTRLTVL.